Given below is one TCR beta chain in context. Its antigen is as yet unknown. 13 Jbeta primers and 60 Vbeta primers were used for the PCR. Measured with immunoSEQ multiplex PCR; TCRdb has only the in-frame clones, and not every one. The sample has tens of thousands of clones, over 75% seen once. The CDR3 extends over 14 amino acids. Germline V gives CDR1 GTSNPN, CDR2 SVGIG (reference sequence). The V end was cut by 1 base, the J end by 7 bases, with 15 bases between. The data were obtained in a study of cytomegalovirus exposure and HLA in healthy donors. Notes on the study in general: Owing to their indistinguishability, certain V segments, notably TRBV6-2 and TRBV6-3, were excluded.

The chain carries TRBV30 and TRBJ2-3, with D possibly TRBD2 on 7 matching bases. The sequence was obtained from a male donor in good health and CMV-seropositive. Sequencing was done on a sample of PBMCs. CDR3 nucleotides: TGTGCCTGGAGTGGGGGGGGCGATTCCTATACGCAGTATTTT. Protein product: CAWSGGGDSYTQYF.